The following is a T cell receptor (beta chain) sequence with its context. Its antigen is as yet unknown. The source of the sample is a study of CXCR3-negative and CXCR3-positive naive CD8 T cells. Notes on the study in general: Naive CXCR3-positive and CXCR3-negative cells shared TRBV-TRBJ usage; memory cells diverged. CXCR3-positive naive cells had TRB CDR3s that were more hydrophobic than CXCR3-negative naive cells had.

The CDR3 contains 15 residues. From germline, CDR1 is LGHNA and CDR2 YSLEER. The TRB cDNA libraries were prepared by 5' RACE with UMI labels. TCRdb reprocessed the 5' RACE reads, with one entry per CDR3 protein and no DNA. The repertoire table contains over 55,000 distinct CDR3 sequences. The gene calls are TRBV4-3 and TRBJ1-2; no DNA is available, so the TRBD1 call from TCRdb remains unchecked. This TCR came from a human donor in good health. Some clones in this sample may be carry-over from other donors' samples. Sample: naive CXCR3+ CD8+ T cells from blood. Regarding subset: CD45RO-CCR7+CD27+CD95- naive CD8+ T cells expressing CXCR3 (TNR3+). CDR3 protein: CASSQRDRWDYGYTF.